This TCR beta chain was sequenced during a study of T-cell reconstitution after alpha-beta-depleted transplantation in children. General study results and limits: Several hundred expanded graft clones reportedly were the source of alpha-beta T cells about two months after transplant.

This clonotype was picked up many times. What it binds is not known. The TCRbeta library incorporated unique molecular identifiers. TCRdb processed the PCR reads anew with MiXCR; each CDR3 protein has one entry. Of around 490,000 distinct CDR3 sequences detected, approximately 10% appear once; the ten largest clones hold less than 15%. Trimming took off 0 bases at V and 5 bases at J, with 9 bases between the two ends. The CDR3 is made up of 13 amino acids. Germline V CDR1 and CDR2: DFQATT, SNEGSKA (reference sequence). The receptor comes from a female patient under 10 years old who had a stem cell transplant for aplastic anemia, so the T cells may come from the graft donor. Sequences were derived from PBMCs, mostly from graft donor cells, sampled 180 days after TCRalphabeta/CD19-depleted stem cell transplant. The V and J genes are TRBV20-1 and TRBJ2-3, with D unclear. In DNA form, the CDR3 reads TGCAGTGCTAGAGACCCCAGAGGAGATACGCAGTATTTT. It specifies CSARDPRGDTQYF.